This TCR beta chain was sequenced for a study of T cell repertoires in ileal Crohn's disease. Study as a whole: Median disease duration was roughly 8.4 years; roughly 35% smoked at surgery. Every patient was operated on for stricturing (about 60%) or penetrating (approximately 40%) complications. Thiopurines (approximately 10) or anti-TNF agents (around 17) were given postoperatively to about half. The study's findings and limits: Postoperative endoscopy occurred within one year, median around 6.6 months.

Time point denoted: neoterminal ileum biopsy at postoperative endoscopy, about 6 months after surgery. The CDR3 totals 17 residues. The V and J ends lost 3 bases and 6 bases respectively, with 21 bases between them. CDR1 is PRHDT, CDR2 FYEKMQ, per germline (reference sequence). Profiling relied on immunoSEQ multiplex PCR, and the TCRdb table lists in-frame clones only, not all of them. This sample has about 3,000 clones, with roughly 89% found just once. A note on this clone: The antigen remains unidentified.

The sequence came from an adult with Crohn's disease. The sample was ileal tissue. The chain joins TRBV13 to TRBJ2-1; D is possibly TRBD1 (5 bases). CDR3 in amino acids: CASSFQPAGLSGNEQFF. CDR3 bases: TGTGCCAGCAGCTTTCAACCAGCAGGGTTATCGGGCAATGAGCAGTTCTTC.